Listed below are T cell receptor beta chains from one sample, sequenced in a study of radiation and T cells in renal cell carcinoma. Data came from immunoSEQ multiplex PCR; TCRdb stores just in-frame clones and leaves some out. The table records over 85,000 clones, 82% of them present only once. This specimen was blood, taken from a patient whose treatment included radiotherapy and nephrectomy. The receptors originated from a man between 60 and 75 years old with renal cell carcinoma. Both conserved end residues are part of each CDR3.

CASSLNGGSYNEQFF	TRBJ2-1	15	TRBV5-1
CASSLKGLETQYF	TRBJ2-5	13	TRBV5-4
CASSQAGTGGYEQYF	TRBJ2-7	15	TRBV25-1
CASSQDRPLGNQPQHF	TRBJ1-5	16	TRBV4-1
CASDPRQGAHTQYF	TRBJ2-3	14	TRBV7-9
CASSQDLLSGTGGPTGELFF	TRBJ2-2	20	TRBV4-3
CASSFMRGGLGETQYF	TRBJ2-5	16	TRBV5-6
CSVATSGLDEQFF	TRBJ2-1	13	TRBV29-1
CASSPEGRLNYGYTF	TRBJ1-2	15	TRBV5-1
CASSLGGGNYGYTF	TRBJ1-2	14	TRBV28
CASSVAAGVYEQYF	TRBJ2-7	14	TRBV9
CASSDGLAGLTGELFF	TRBJ2-2	16	TRBV2
CASTAGESFVEKLFF	TRBJ1-4	15	TRBV2
CASSLQGLQFF	TRBJ2-1	11	TRBV28
CASSVARGMNTEAFF	TRBJ1-1	15	TRBV9
CASSAGQATGQPQHF	TRBJ1-5	15	TRBV2
CASSLGLAGINEQFF	TRBJ2-1	15	TRBV7-3
CAPPRVETQYF	TRBJ2-5	11	TRBV20-1
CASSLGGPIYGYTF	TRBJ1-2	14	TRBV5-6
CASSEVTGAGNTIYF	TRBJ1-3	15	TRBV2
CSVTPSGGLGTDTQYF	TRBJ2-3	16	TRBV29-1
CASSPPSGSSTDTQYF	TRBJ2-3	16	TRBV28
CSVEETSGDNEQFF	TRBJ2-1	14	TRBV29-1
CASRWGNEQFF	TRBJ2-1	11	TRBV2
CASSSIAGVVYEQYF	TRBJ2-7	15	TRBV7-8
CASSPTKGQGQAGNTIYF	TRBJ1-3	18	TRBV18
CATSGGLAGAPHTDTQYF	TRBJ2-3	18	TRBV19
CQTGWVGYTF	TRBJ1-2	10	TRBV6-1
CASSGTGSEQYF	TRBJ2-7	12	TRBV19
CASSKPGSTYEQYF	TRBJ2-7	14	TRBV19
CASSLGLAGGETETQYF	TRBJ2-5	17	TRBV5-1
CASSRSPDREYYEQYF	TRBJ2-7	16	TRBV28
CASSPGWYGTIDEQYF	TRBJ2-7	16	TRBV7-9
CAIMGTGGNGYTF	TRBJ1-2	13	TRBV10-3
CASRQQGAGMEEQYF	TRBJ2-7	15	TRBV5-1
CASRTATNEKLFF	TRBJ1-4	13	TRBV6-5
CASREPNSPLHF	TRBJ1-6	12	TRBV10-3
CSVQGEETQYF	TRBJ2-5	11	TRBV29-1
CASSLLVGYEQYF	-	13	TRBV5-6
CASSLQGPKNIQYF	TRBJ2-4	14	TRBV27
CASSTGQGGQPQHF	TRBJ1-5	14	TRBV19
CASSPMTALANYGYTF	TRBJ1-2	16	TRBV18
CASSLDPSATDTQYF	TRBJ2-3	15	TRBV5-1
CASTQVRGTEQFF	TRBJ2-1	13	TRBV7-6
CASSFSGGETQYF	TRBJ2-5	13	TRBV7-2
CSVASGFDEKLFF	TRBJ1-4	13	TRBV29-1
CASSSGSNTEAFF	TRBJ1-1	13	TRBV14
CASTARGGVNQPQHF	TRBJ1-5	15	TRBV27